Sequencing of this T cell receptor (beta chain) was carried out in a study of human T cells and chemical hapten exposure. General study points: Relative to controls, expanded TCRs formed significantly more large CDR3 similarity clusters.

The V end lost 6 bases, the J end lost 0 bases, and 12 bases lay between the germline ends. This CDR3 is 15 amino acids long. The germline gives CDR1 MNHEY, CDR2 SVGEGT. Library preparation tagged each individual cDNA molecule with a unique molecular identifier. TCRdb re-derived calls from the RACE reads in MiXCR, one entry per CDR3 protein. The sample consists of roughly 56,000 distinct CDR3 sequences, approximately 9.5% of them appearing once. This clonotype was observed a few times. Its antigen is still unknown. Sample time point: pre-sensitization, week 0. Treatment noted: therapeutic diphenylcyclopropenone sensitization with weekly scalp DPC. Whole blood, unfractionated, served as the material for total RNA extraction. Non-pregnant alopecia patients aged 18 to 70, suitable for DPC therapy.

The specimen comprised whole blood, sampled in connection with sensitization to the hapten diphenylcyclopropenone (DPC). This sequence originates from a woman aged 25 to 45 with alopecia areata. Some clones in this sample may be carry-over from other donors' samples. The chain carries TRBV6-2 or TRBV6-3 and TRBJ1-5; D is unclear. The CDR3 nucleotides are TGTGCCAGCAGAACCTTAAAGTATAGCAATCAGCCCCAGCATTTT. It specifies CASRTLKYSNQPQHF.